Following are 4 T cell receptor beta chains from one sample sequenced in a study of beta chain features in type 1 diabetes. Study results and limitations: TCRB CDR3s were moderately but significantly shorter in Type 1 diabetes patients in all four CD4+ subsets.

Expressed TCRB transcripts got sequenced, as all isolated RNA was reverse transcribed. Measured with immunoSEQ multiplex PCR; TCRdb has only the in-frame clones, and not every one. The sample shows 350,000 to 400,000 clones, roughly an eighth of them seen only once. What these receptors recognize is not known. The sample comprised naive CD4+ T cells from blood. The receptor set was obtained from a woman under 30 with type 1 diabetes.

The chain couples TRBV25-1 to TRBJ1-3; TRBD1 aligns across 7 bases. V shed 6 bases and J 4 bases; nucleotides not matched to a gene: 6. Germline lookup yields CDR1 MGHDK and CDR2 SYGVNS. This CDR3 contains 14 residues. The CDR3 nucleotides read TGTGCCAGCAGGGAGACAGGGCGGGGAAACACCATATATTTT. Translating gives CASRETGRGNTIYF.

V and J are TRBV6-5 and TRBJ2-7, with D possibly TRBD2 on 5 matching bases. This CDR3 spans 16 amino acids. CDR1 is MNHEY and CDR2 is SVGAGI in the germline V gene. V dropped 3 bases and J dropped 2 bases, with 17 bases sitting between them. The CDR3 DNA follows: TGTGCCAGCAGTTATAAGGCGGGTATACAGCCCTACGAGCAGTACTTC. This translates into CASSYKAGIQPYEQYF.

V gene TRBV5-1 combines with J gene TRBJ1-1; D may be TRBD1 (5 bases). The germline V gene encodes CDR1 SGHRS and CDR2 YFSETQ. Trimming cost V 5 bases and J 4 bases, with 12 bases left between them. The CDR3 sequence is 13 residues long. As DNA, the CDR3 is TGCGCCAGCAGTTCCCGGGGGGGCACTGAAGCTTTCTTT. Its translation is CASSSRGGTEAFF.

The chain employs TRBV7-2 and TRBJ1-5; a possible D gene is TRBD1 (5 bases). The length of the CDR3 is 13 residues. Trimming removed 2 bases at V and 7 bases at J, with 9 bases between. The germline CDR1 and CDR2 sequences are SGHTA and FQGNSA. The CDR3: CASSLSGTQPQHF. The DNA for the CDR3 is TGTGCCAGCAGCTTAAGCGGGACCCAGCCCCAGCATTTT.